The source of this TCR beta chain is a study of cytomegalovirus exposure and HLA in healthy donors (dated by TCRdb to the late 2010s). For the study in its entirety: In an earlier analysis of 587 of the donors, 276 Gb of sequence data and 117 million unique TCR beta sequences from roughly 200 million T cells were reported. An early release that covered approximately 600 HLA-typed donors contained about 300 gigabases of sequencing data and about 84 million unique TCR sequences. Of the 300 to 500 genotyped donors, 75% to 85% were placed in the genetic ancestry cluster associated with self-reported Caucasian donors. The study aimed to test whether signatures of past pathogen exposure could be identified by cataloging public T cell receptors. The study used immunosequencing to profile the T cell repertoires of more than 650 subjects and linked those repertoires to cytomegalovirus serostatus. Along with the approximately 650-subject first cohort, a separate validation cohort of over a hundred different subjects was used. To predict cytomegalovirus infection status, the study brought together high-throughput TCR immunosequencing, statistical association of individual TCRs with disease status, and machine learning. In a later analysis, previously published TCR beta repertoires from several hundred donors were re-analyzed and high-resolution HLA genotyping was added so that TCR occurrence patterns could be studied. In the later analysis, no new phenotypic data were used to find candidate immune exposures; instead, reliance was placed on TCR beta sequences and their occurrence across donors. An earlier analysis of around 580 of the donors used high-throughput TCR beta sequencing to judge whether each TCR beta V gene segment behaved as functional or pseudogenic. Donor age, sex, ethnicity and CMV serostatus were compiled together with the repertoire data. A later genetic analysis took genome-wide SNP genotypes for 398 of the 666 donors and used that subset as a discovery cohort. Every repertoire in the discovery cohort had been generated on one and the same sequencing platform. HLA typing included class I and class II loci at four-digit resolution. Typing coverage differed by locus: A, B, C, DRB1 and DQB1 were typed in roughly 620-630 donors, DQA1 in about 560, DPA1 in some 600, and DPB1 in around 490. Because of strong linkage in the cohort, 4 to 6 DR-DQ haplotypes were treated as single units for association and clustering. On average, around 240,000 unique TCR beta nucleotide sequences were sequenced per donor among fewer than 500 genotyped donors of the cohort, with around 19% of those sequences being non-productive. General findings and caveats noted by the study authors: In a later genetic analysis, fewer N-insertions in productive TCRs were reported among donors in an Asian-associated ancestry cluster than the roughly 700-donor mean. V-gene and J-gene trimming of TCR beta chains was associated with a missense DCLRE1C variant in a later genetic analysis, and the association was replicated in an independent cohort. Correlated functional status among segregating V segments might be attributable to linkage disequilibrium, but an unknown experimental factor could not be ruled out. Fewer than 20 rarely observed V segments, including chromosome 9 orphons, were excluded from the earlier analysis of several hundred of the donors because counts were too low. Because the 87-base-pair reads could not distinguish some IMGT-functional V segments, including TRBV6-2 and TRBV6-3, those segments were excluded. While some public TCRs were present in many individuals, most TCR sequences turned up only very rarely across donors. In a later analysis, HLA-associated TCR beta chains were found to be more clonally expanded and to have lower generation probabilities than equally common non-associated chains. Sequencing depth was assumed to be roughly uniform across donors in the presence/absence analyses, though that assumption may not hold. The study gave a list of about 170 TCR beta chains associated with cytomegalovirus. Assigning TCR associations to individual alleles was difficult when HLA alleles, especially DR and DQ, strongly co-occurred. The sequencing pipeline was judged likely to have produced a cluster of highly shared sequence variants as a technical artifact. In a later analysis, the rate of TCR association differed among HLA loci, with DRB1 alleles having the most associated TCRs and HLA-C alleles having the fewest. The cohort was sequenced for TCR beta chains only, and without alpha or paired-chain data the features that could be detected were limited. Because some donors lacked HLA typing at each locus, the association tests relied only on the typed subset. A further reported finding was that TCR beta sequences accurately predicted the HLA-A and HLA-B alleles for most subjects in the first cohort. The authors suggested that the approach could potentially be generalized to other disease states and immunological phenotypes. In a later analysis, most CMV-associated TCR beta chains were found to appear HLA-restricted, with HLA associations seemingly driven largely by CMV exposure. In a later analysis, several top co-occurrence clusters were reported to appear linked to parvovirus B19, influenza, CMV and Epstein-Barr virus. CMV serostatus was the only immune exposure information available for the cohort. Cytomegalovirus status was reported to be diagnosed by the classifier with high specificity and sensitivity in both the original and validation cohorts. Broadly in line with IMGT annotations, most TCR beta V segments showed up in productive rearrangements about 90% or about 30% of the time in an earlier analysis of a few hundred of the donors. In a later analysis, 16,951 TCR beta sequences were associated with specific HLA alleles at a false discovery rate of 0.05. In vitro tests confirmed that a few of the cytomegalovirus-associated TCR beta chains recognize cytomegalovirus antigens.

In total, more than 500 healthy bone marrow donors made up the cohort. At the time of sampling, every cohort member was nominally healthy, though immune exposures that went unrecorded were likely present. The donor tested CMV seropositive and was one of the 289 seropositive cohort members. Every donor gave a peripheral blood sample, and the peripheral blood mononuclear cells from that sample were used for TCR beta sequencing. The Qiagen DNeasy Blood Extraction Kit was used to extract genomic DNA from the blood cell samples. This clone was counted once. What antigen it recognizes has not been identified. It has no much larger one-base neighbor in the sample; base qualities were not kept. Including the terminal cysteine and phenylalanine, the CDR3 comprises 14 residues. Kept here is only the CDR3 DNA, which spans 42 bases and is read in frame from base 1. CDR1 is given as MDHEN and CDR2 as SYDVKM, both from the germline V gene. V sheds 4 bases and J sheds 2 bases, leaving 12 bases between their ends.

Receptor libraries were prepared by the immunoSEQ multiplex PCR assay. For the multiplex PCR, a mixture combining 60 forward primers for TCR Vbeta segments and 13 reverse primers for TCR Jbeta segments was used. The CDR3 region of rearranged TCR beta genes was amplified from genomic DNA by a multiplex PCR assay. The amplified TCR beta libraries were sequenced on the Illumina HiSeq System as 87-base-pair reads. In the paper's pipeline: In a later analysis, approximately 74 million unique TCR beta chains were counted across the roughly 670 repertoires, and roughly 11 million of these chains were shared by at least two donors. Raw reads were error-corrected and collapsed into unique sequences with a nearest-neighbor algorithm that merged closely related sequences to remove PCR and sequencing errors. To assign V, D and J gene segments, CDR3 sequences were aligned to IMGT reference sequences. Each retained sequence needed at least a six-nucleotide match to both a V gene segment and a J gene segment. A rearrangement was called productive if the CDR3 had no stop codons and remained in frame with V and J, and every other rearrangement was called non-productive. Following IMGT convention, CDR3 was defined as the stretch from the second conserved V-encoded cysteine to the conserved J-encoded phenylalanine. In an earlier analysis of roughly 610 of the donors, sequences lacking an unambiguous match to a single V gene segment were excluded. An earlier analysis of about 590 of the donors classified V segments as functional when productive rearrangements were above 56.7% and as segregating when the standard deviation between donors was above 5%. A statistical classification framework was built to diagnose cytomegalovirus status from the catalog of TCR beta chain sequences. In a later analysis, V and J genes were assigned by comparing TCR nucleotide sequences against IMGT/GENE-DB human TR gene sequences. In a later analysis, CDR3 sequences and most-parsimonious VDJ recombination scenarios were assigned using the TCRdist pipeline. In a later analysis, every TCR beta chain was defined by the combination of its CDR3 amino acid sequence and its V-gene family, and reads without a unique V-gene family were dropped. In a later analysis, 450 to 600 highly shared, low-generation-probability nucleotide sequences were removed to address suspected cross-contamination and a sequencing artifact. In a later analysis, a clonal expansion index was calculated for each public chain from normalized within-repertoire ranks of inferred template counts. A later analysis computed generation probabilities with a VDJ recombination model fitted to out-of-frame rearrangements, and checked the results against IGoR. A later analysis scored TCR-TCR, TCR-HLA and TCR-CMV co-occurrence with hypergeometric tests, applying a repertoire-size bias correction to TCR pairs. A later analysis estimated false discovery rates by permuting HLA or CMV assignments 20 times. In a later analysis, co-occurring TCRs were grouped with DBSCAN, and TCRdist sequence similarity was added when clustering was performed within HLA-allele-positive subsets. Repertoires with fewer than 30,000 or more than 120,000 public chains, plus five repertoires with anomalous nucleotide sharing, were excluded from co-occurrence clustering. Imported from immuneACCESS, the table was reduced by TCRdb to in-frame sequences with V and J called. These copies leave out some clones; in studies compared against another copy, an unresolved V gene accounts for under half, and the cause of the remainder is not known. The D gene and trimming were derived from the DNA, and the V and J assignments and clone size from that table. The sample data list 120,000 or so clones, and roughly 76% of these were observed just once. The ten most abundant clones make up approximately 16% of the sample.

This clonotype was sampled from a man between 45 and 60 years old in good health and CMV-seropositive. Material for sequencing was PBMCs. The chain employs TRBV28 and TRBJ2-7; the D segment could be TRBD1, given 6 matching bases. The CDR3 protein is CASSSPGQTYEQYF. The sequenced DNA: TGTGCCAGCAGTTCCCCGGGACAAACCTACGAGCAGTACTTC.